This T cell receptor (beta chain) was documented in a study of T cells in Graves' hyperthyroidism and ophthalmopathy (dated by TCRdb to about 2019). In the study overall: Peripheral blood samples were taken at initial diagnosis, before any treatment was given. A discovery cohort of 95 to 100 patients, roughly 43 with Graves' ophthalmopathy and roughly 59 with stable Graves' hyperthyroidism, was used to find distinguishing TCR V-J signatures. Whether ophthalmopathy could be predicted prospectively was tested in an independent validation cohort made up of under 20 hyperthyroidism patients plus 17 patients who later progressed to ophthalmopathy. The 100 discovery patients were divided at random into training and test sets in a 7:3 ratio. The study also compared thyroid tissue and blood T-cell repertoires from 6 or 7 Graves' hyperthyroidism patients. After sampling, hyperthyroidism patients received methimazole starting at 30 mg daily, and ophthalmopathy patients received high-dose intravenous methylprednisolone. TCR Vbeta CDR3 sequencing of 120 to 150 peripheral blood samples (43 ophthalmopathy, about 74 hyperthyroidism and approximately 17 progressor patients) is reported in the paper. Points the paper makes about the study in general: No statistical method was used to set the sample size in advance, and investigators knew the group allocation. Most expanded thyroid clonotypes (frequency above 0.001) were also found in blood, which suggests that blood repertoires may mirror thyroid immune responses. A 13 V-J signature model separated ophthalmopathy from stable hyperthyroidism, with approximately 86% sensitivity and about 81% specificity in cross-validation and 80%/75% in testing. During validation, the model predicted progression to ophthalmopathy a median of roughly six months ahead of onset, with around 65% sensitivity and more than 72% specificity.

The TCR beta CDR3 regions were amplified from RNA transcripts. The TCR CDR3 was subjected to a first round of RT-PCR using the HTBI primer set and the Qiagen OneStep RT-PCR kit. The libraries were constructed in a second round of multiplex PCR and then size-selected and purified. Libraries were sequenced paired-end with 100 bp reads on an Illumina HiSeq2000. In the authors' own workflow: SOAPnuke was used to process the raw data, removing reads that contained adapters or uncalled bases, had a mean Phred below 15, or lacked an exact match to the constant primer or identifier. COPE v1.2.5 was used to merge high-quality paired reads, and clonotypes were defined as unique nucleotide sequences. Clonotypes were aligned to IMGT TRBV, TRBD and TRBJ reference segments using MiTCR v1.1. The analysis included only V-J combinations with a frequency above 0.0001, which together covered over 98% of the repertoires. The TCS score was defined as F50 (clonal expansion) divided by E x V (chaos), with BLOSUM62-based TCRdist calculated between CDR3 peptides within each V-J. Welch's t-statistics and random forest reduced roughly 530 V-J features to around 14, which were used in a naive Bayes classifier (R e1071). TCRdb passed the public sequencing reads through fastp at Q25 and MiXCR, retaining productive beta sequences. Rows matching on CDR3 protein sequence are summarized as one entry with the most common DNA and genes. The V and J calls and clone size are TCRdb's, not the authors'. The sample table contains some 500,000 distinct CDR3 sequences; only one count was recorded for roughly an eighth of them. The ten largest clonotypes hold less than 20% of the sample.

A patient counted as having stable Graves' hyperthyroidism if no progression to ophthalmopathy occurred over 18 months of follow-up. Hyperthyroidism patients were aged 18 to 65 years and newly diagnosed, with disease duration of less than 2 months. Any patient with an uncontrolled infection, another autoimmune disease, pregnancy or lactation was excluded. Clinical symptoms, serum thyroxine and TRAb, thyroid ultrasound, and orbital computed tomography formed the basis for the diagnoses. PBMCs were separated from under 11 ml of fresh peripheral blood using Ficoll-Paque density gradient centrifugation. Trizol reagent was used to extract total RNA, and RNA quality was then checked on an Agilent 2100 Bioanalyzer. With respect to this clonotype: Its antigen is unknown. One base away there is no much larger clone; base qualities are not given.

This TCR was recovered from a woman between 18 and 29 years old with Graves' hyperthyroidism. Sequenced input: blood.

The bases are TGCGCCAGCAGCAACACAATAGCGGGAAGATCCAATGAGCAGTTCTTC. Its amino acids are CASSNTIAGRSNEQFF. This chain is built from TRBV5-1 and TRBJ2-1; the junction holds 8 bases that match TRBD2. From its cysteine to its phenylalanine, the CDR3 spans 16 amino acids. Of all the DNA, just the CDR3 is kept, 48 bases in frame from base 1. The V end gives up 4 bases and the J end 6 bases, leaving 12 bases in the junction not matched to a gene. The CDR1 and CDR2 encoded by the germline V gene are SGHRS and YFSETQ.